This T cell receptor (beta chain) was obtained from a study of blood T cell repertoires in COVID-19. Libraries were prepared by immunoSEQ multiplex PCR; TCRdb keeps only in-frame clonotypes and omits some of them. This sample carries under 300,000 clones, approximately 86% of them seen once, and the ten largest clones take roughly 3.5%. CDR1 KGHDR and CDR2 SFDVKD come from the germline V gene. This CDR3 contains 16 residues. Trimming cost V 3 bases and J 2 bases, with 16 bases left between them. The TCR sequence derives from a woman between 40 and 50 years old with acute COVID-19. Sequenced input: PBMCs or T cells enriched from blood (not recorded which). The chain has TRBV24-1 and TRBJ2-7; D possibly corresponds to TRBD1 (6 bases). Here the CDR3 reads CATSDIAGDPAYEQYF. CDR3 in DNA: TGTGCCACCAGTGATATTGCAGGGGACCCTGCCTACGAGCAGTACTTC.